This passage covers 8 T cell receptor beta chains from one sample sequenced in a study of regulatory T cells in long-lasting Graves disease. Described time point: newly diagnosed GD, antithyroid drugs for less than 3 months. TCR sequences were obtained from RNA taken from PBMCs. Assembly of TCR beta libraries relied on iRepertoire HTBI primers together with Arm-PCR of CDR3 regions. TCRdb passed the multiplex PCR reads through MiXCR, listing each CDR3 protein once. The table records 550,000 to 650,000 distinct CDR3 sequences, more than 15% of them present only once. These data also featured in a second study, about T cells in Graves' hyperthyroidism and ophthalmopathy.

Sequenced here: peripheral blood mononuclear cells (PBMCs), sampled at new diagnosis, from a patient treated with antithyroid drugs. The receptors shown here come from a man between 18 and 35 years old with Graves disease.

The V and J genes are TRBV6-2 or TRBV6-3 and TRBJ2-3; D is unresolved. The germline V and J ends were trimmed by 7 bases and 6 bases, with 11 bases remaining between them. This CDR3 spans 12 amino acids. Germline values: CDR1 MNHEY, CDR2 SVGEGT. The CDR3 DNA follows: TGTGCCAGCACCTCAACCTCGGATACGCAGTATTTT. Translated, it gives CASTSTSDTQYF.

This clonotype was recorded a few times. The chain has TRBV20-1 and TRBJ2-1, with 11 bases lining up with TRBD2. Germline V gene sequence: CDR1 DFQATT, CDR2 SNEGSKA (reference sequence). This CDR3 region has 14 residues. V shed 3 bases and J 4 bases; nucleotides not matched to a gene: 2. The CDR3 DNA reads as TGCAGTGCTAGGGGACTAGCGGAATACAATGAGCAGTTCTTC. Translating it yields CSARGLAEYNEQFF.

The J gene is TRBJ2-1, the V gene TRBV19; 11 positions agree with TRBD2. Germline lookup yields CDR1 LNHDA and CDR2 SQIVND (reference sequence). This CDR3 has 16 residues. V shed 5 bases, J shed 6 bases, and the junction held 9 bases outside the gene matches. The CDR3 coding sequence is TGTGCCAGTAGTCTCGCTAGCGGGAGGCGCTCCAATGAGCAGTTCTTC. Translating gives CASSLASGRRSNEQFF. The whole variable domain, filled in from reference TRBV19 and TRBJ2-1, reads DGGITQSPKYLFRKEGQNVTLSCEQNLNHDAMYWYRQDPGQGLRLIYYSQIVNDFQKGDIAEGYSVSREKKESFPLTVTSAQKNPTAFYLCASSLASGRRSNEQFFGPGTRLTVL.

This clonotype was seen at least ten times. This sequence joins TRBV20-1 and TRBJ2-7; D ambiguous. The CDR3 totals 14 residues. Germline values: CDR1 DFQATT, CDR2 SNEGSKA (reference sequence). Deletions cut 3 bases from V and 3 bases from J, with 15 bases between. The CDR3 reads CSARPSGNLYEQYF. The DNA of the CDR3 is TGCAGTGCTAGGCCGTCAGGAAACCTCTACGAGCAGTACTTC.

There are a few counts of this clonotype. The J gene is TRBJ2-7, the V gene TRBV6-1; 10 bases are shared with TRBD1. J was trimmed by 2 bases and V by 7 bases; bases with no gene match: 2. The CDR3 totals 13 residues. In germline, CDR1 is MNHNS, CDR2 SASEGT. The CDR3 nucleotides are TGTGCCAGCAAAGGGACAGGGGCCTACGAGCAGTACTTC. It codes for CASKGTGAYEQYF.

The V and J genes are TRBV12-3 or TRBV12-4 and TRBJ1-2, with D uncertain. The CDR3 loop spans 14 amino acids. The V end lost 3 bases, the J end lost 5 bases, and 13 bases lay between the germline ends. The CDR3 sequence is CASSLSDREYGYTF. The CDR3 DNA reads TGTGCCAGCAGTTTGTCGGATAGGGAATATGGCTACACCTTC.

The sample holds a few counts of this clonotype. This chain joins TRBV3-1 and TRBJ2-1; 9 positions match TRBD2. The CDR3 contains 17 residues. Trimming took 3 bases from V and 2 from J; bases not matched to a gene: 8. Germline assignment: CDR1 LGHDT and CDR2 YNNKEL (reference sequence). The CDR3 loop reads CASSHSGLALTYNEQFF. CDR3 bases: TGTGCCAGCAGCCATTCCGGACTAGCGCTTACCTACAATGAGCAGTTCTTC.

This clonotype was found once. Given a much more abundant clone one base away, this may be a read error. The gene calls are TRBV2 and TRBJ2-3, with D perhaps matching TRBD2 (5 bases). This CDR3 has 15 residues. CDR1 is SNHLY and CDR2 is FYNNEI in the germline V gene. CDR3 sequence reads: CPSAREGVKSDTQYF. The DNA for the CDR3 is TGTCCCAGCGCCCGGGAAGGAGTCAAATCAGATACGCAGTATTTT.